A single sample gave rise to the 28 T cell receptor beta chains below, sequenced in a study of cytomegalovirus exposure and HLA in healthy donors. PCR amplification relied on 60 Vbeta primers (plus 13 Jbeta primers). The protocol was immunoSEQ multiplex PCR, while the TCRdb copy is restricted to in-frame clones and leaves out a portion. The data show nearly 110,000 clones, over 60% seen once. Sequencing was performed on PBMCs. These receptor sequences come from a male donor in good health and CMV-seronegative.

The DNA for the CDR3 is TGCGCCAGCAGCCTCCAGGGCAGGGGGCCAACTAGCACAGATACGCAGTATTTT. It is translated as CASSLQGRGPTSTDTQYF. The chain uses TRBV5-1 and TRBJ2-3; the match to TRBD1 covers 8 bases. CDR3 length: 18 amino acids. With 4 bases clipped from V and 0 bases from J, the junction kept 13 bases outside the gene matches. Germline CDR1 is SGHRS and CDR2 is YFSETQ.

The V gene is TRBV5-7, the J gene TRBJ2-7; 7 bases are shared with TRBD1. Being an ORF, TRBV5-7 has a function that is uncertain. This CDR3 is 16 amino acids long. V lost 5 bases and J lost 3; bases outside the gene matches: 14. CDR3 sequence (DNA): TGTGCCAGCAGAATCCCAAAGGGGGCAACCGACTACGAGCAGTACTTC. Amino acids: CASRIPKGATDYEQYF.

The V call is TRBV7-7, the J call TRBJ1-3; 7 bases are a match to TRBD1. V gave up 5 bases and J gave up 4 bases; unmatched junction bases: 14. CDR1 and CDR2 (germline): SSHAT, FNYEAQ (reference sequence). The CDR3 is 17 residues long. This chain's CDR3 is CASSPRQGVSSGNTIYF. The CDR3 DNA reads TGTGCCAGCAGCCCGAGACAGGGAGTAAGCTCGGGAAACACCATATATTTT.

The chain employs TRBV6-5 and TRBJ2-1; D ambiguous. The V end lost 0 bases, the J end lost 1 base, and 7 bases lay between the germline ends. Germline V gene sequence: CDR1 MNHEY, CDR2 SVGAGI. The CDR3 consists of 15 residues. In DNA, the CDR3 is TGTGCCAGCAGTTACTCGGCTGTTTCCTACAATGAGCAGTTCTTC. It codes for CASSYSAVSYNEQFF.

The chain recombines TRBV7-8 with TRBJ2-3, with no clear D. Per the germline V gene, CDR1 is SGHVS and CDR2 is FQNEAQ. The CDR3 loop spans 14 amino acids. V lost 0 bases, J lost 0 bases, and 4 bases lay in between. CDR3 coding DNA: TGTGCCAGCAGCTTAGCTCCTAGCACAGATACGCAGTATTTT. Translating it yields CASSLAPSTDTQYF.

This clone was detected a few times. The CDR3 DNA reads as TGTGCCAGCAGTTTACGGGTTCGTGGCGGGCCTGAGCAGTTCTTC. This translates into CASSLRVRGGPEQFF. The J gene is TRBJ2-1, the V gene TRBV28, with D perhaps TRBD2 (5 bases). The CDR3 has 15 residues. V lost 2 bases and J 9 bases, leaving 17 bases between the germline ends. CDR1 and CDR2 (germline): MDHEN, SYDVKM.

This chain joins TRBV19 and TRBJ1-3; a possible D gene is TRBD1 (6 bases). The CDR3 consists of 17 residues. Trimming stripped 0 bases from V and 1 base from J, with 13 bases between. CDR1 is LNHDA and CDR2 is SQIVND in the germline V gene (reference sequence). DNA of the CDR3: TGTGCCAGTAGTATAGACCGAAGACAGGCGTCTGGAAACACCATATATTTT. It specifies CASSIDRRQASGNTIYF.

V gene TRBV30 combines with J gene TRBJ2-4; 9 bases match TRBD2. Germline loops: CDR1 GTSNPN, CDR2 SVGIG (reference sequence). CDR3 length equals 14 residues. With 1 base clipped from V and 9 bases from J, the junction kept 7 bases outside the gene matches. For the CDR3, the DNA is TGTGCCTGGAGTGCGGCGGGAGGGGCAGGCATTCAGTACTTC. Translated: CAWSAAGGAGIQYF.

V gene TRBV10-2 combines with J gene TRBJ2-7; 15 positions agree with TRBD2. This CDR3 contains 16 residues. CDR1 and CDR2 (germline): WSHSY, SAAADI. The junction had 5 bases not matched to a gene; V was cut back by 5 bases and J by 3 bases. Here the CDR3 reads CASSRTSGRDRYEQYF. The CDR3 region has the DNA TGCGCCAGCAGTCGGACTAGCGGGAGGGACCGCTACGAGCAGTACTTC.

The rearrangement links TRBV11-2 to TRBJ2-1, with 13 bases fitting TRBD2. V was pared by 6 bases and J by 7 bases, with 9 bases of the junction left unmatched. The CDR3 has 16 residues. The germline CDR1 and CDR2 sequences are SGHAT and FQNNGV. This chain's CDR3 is CASRTPGTSGTNEQFF. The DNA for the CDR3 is TGTGCCAGCAGGACTCCCGGGACTAGCGGGACAAATGAGCAGTTCTTC.

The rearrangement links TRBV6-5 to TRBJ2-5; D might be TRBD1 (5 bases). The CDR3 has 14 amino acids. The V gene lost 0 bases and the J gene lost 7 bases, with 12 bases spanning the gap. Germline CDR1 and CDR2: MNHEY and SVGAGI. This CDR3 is CASSYSSGLWTQYF. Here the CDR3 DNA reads TGTGCCAGCAGTTACTCCTCAGGGTTGTGGACCCAGTACTTC.

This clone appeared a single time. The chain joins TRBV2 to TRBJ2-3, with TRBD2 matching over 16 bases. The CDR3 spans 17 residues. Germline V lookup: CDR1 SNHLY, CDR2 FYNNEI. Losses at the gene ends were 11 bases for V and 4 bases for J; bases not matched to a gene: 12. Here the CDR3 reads CAGTSGRAPVVPDTQYF. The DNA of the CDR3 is TGTGCCGGGACTAGCGGGAGGGCTCCGGTAGTGCCAGATACGCAGTATTTT. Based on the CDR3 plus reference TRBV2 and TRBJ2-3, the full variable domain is EPEVTQTPSHQVTQMGQEVILRCVPISNHLYFYWYRQILGQKVEFLVSFYNNEISEKSEIFDDQFSVERPDGSNFTLKIRSTKLEDSAMYFCAGTSGRAPVVPDTQYFGPGTRLTVL.

DNA of the CDR3: TGTGCCAGCAGTGTGATGGCCCCCTACGAGCAGTACTTC. It is translated as CASSVMAPYEQYF. The gene calls are TRBV25-1 and TRBJ2-7, with D uncertain. This CDR3 has 13 residues. The germline gives CDR1 MGHDK, CDR2 SYGVNS. Trimming shortened V by 4 bases and J by 2 bases, and 9 bases separated the two germline ends.

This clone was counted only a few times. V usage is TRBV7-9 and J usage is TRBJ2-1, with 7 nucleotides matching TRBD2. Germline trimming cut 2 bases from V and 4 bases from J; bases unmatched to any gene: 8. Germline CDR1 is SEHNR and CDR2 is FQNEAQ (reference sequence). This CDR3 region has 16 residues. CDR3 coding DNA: TGTGCCAGCAGCTTAAGCGCGGGAGTGGCTTACAATGAGCAGTTCTTC. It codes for CASSLSAGVAYNEQFF.

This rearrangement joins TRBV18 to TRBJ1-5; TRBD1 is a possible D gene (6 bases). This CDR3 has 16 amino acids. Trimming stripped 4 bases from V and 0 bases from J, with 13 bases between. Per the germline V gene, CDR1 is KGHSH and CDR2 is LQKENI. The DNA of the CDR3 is TGTGCCAGCTCACGGACAGCAAAAGATAGCAATCAGCCCCAGCATTTT. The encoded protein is CASSRTAKDSNQPQHF.

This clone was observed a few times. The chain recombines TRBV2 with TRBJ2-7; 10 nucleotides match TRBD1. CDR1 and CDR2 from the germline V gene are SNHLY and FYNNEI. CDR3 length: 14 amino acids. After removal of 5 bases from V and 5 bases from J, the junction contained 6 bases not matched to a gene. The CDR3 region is CASSRDRGRHEQYF. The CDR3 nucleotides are TGTGCCAGCAGTAGGGACAGGGGAAGACACGAGCAGTACTTC.

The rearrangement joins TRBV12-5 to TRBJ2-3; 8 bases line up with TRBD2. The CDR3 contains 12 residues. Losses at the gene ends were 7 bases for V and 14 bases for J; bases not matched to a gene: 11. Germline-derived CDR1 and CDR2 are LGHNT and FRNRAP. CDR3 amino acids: CASASGGDIPYF. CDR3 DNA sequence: TGTGCTAGTGCTTCCGGGGGGGACATTCCGTATTTT.

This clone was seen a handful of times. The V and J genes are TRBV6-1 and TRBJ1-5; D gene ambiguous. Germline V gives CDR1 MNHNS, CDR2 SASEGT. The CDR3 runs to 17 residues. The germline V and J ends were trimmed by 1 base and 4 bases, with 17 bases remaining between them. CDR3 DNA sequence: TGTGCCAGCAGTGAAGGAGTACGCACCTTACTGAATCAGCCCCAGCATTTT. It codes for CASSEGVRTLLNQPQHF.

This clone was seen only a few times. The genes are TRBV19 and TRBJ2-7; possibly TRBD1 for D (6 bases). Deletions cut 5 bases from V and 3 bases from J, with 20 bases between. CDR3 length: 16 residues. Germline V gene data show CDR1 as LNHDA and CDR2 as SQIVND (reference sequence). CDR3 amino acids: CASSHLPGQFIYEQYF. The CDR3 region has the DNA TGTGCCAGTAGTCATCTGCCCGGACAGTTTATCTACGAGCAGTACTTC. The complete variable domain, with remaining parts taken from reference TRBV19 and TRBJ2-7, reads DGGITQSPKYLFRKEGQNVTLSCEQNLNHDAMYWYRQDPGQGLRLIYYSQIVNDFQKGDIAEGYSVSREKKESFPLTVTSAQKNPTAFYLCASSHLPGQFIYEQYFGPGTRLTVT.

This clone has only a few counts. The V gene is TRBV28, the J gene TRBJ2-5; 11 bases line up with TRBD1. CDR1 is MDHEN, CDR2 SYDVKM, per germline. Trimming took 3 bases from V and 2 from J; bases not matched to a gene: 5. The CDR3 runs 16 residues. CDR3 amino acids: CASSFGGQGVQETQYF. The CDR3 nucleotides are TGTGCCAGCAGTTTCGGGGGACAGGGGGTTCAAGAGACCCAGTACTTC.

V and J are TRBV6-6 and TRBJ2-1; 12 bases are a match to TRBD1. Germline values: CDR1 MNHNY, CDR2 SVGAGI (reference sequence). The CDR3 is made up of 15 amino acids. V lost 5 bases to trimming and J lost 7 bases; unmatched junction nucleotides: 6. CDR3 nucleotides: TGTGCCAGCAGTCTCCGGGACAGGGGGCAAAATGAGCAGTTCTTC. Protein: CASSLRDRGQNEQFF.

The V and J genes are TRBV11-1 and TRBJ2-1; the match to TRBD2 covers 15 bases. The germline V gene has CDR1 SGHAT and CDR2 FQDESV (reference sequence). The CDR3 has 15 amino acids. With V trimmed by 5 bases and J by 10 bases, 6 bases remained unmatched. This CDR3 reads CASSLGTSGRNEQFF. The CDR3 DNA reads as TGTGCCAGCAGCCTAGGGACTAGCGGGAGGAACGAGCAGTTCTTC.

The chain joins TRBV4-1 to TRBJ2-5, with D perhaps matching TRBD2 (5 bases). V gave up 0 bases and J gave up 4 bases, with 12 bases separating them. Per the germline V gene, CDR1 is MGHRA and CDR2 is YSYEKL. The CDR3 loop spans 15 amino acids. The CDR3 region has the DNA TGCGCCAGCAGCCAAGATCCGACTACTACAGAGACCCAGTACTTC. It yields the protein CASSQDPTTTETQYF.

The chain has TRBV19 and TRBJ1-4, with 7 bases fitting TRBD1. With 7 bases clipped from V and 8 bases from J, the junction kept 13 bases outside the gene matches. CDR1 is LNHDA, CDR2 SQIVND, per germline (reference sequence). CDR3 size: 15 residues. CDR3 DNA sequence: TGTGCCAGTACGCTTCGTGAGGGGGCAAAGGAAAAACTGTTTTTT. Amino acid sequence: CASTLREGAKEKLFF.

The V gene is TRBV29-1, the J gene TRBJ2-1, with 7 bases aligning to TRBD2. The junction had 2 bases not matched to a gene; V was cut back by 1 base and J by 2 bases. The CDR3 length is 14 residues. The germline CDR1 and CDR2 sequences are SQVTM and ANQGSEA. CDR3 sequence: CSVEGGRAYNEQFF. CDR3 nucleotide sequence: TGCAGCGTTGAAGGGGGGAGGGCCTACAATGAGCAGTTCTTC.

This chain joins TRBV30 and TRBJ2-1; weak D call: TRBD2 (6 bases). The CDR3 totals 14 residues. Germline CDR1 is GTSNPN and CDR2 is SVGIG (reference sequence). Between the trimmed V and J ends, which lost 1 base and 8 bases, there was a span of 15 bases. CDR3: CAWSGGPTGDEQFF. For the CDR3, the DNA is TGTGCCTGGAGTGGAGGGCCGACGGGGGATGAGCAGTTCTTC.

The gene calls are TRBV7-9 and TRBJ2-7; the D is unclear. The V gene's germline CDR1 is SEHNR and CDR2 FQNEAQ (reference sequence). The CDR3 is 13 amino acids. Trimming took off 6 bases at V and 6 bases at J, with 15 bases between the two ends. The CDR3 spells CASSPHLPFEQYF. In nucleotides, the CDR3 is TGTGCCAGCAGTCCCCACCTACCCTTCGAGCAGTACTTC. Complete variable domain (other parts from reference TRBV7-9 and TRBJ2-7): DTGVSQNPRHKITKRGQNVTFRCDPISEHNRLYWYRQTLGQGPEFLTYFQNEAQLEKSRLLSDRFSAERPKGSFSTLEIQRTEQGDSAMYLCASSPHLPFEQYFGPGTRLTVT.

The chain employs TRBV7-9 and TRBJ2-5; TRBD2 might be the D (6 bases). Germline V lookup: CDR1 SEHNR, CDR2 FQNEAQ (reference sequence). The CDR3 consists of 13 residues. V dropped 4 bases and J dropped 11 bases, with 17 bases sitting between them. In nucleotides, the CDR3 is TGTGCCAGCAGCTCTGGGGCGGGAACGCGGCAGTACTTC. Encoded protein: CASSSGAGTRQYF.